What follows are 5 T cell receptor beta chains derived from one specimen sequenced in a study of T cell repertoires in cytomegalovirus infection. Which antigens these TCRs recognize remains unknown. TCRdb analysed the reads with MiXCR anew, one entry per CDR3 protein. This table has hundreds of thousands of distinct CDR3 sequences, about 33% appearing once. This material consisted of cultured CD8+ T cells from PBMCs, taken from culture after CMV antigen stimulation. The source is a human donor in good health (CMV status not recorded). Some clones in this sample may be carry-over from other donors' samples.

The sample holds many counts of this clonotype. The V and J genes are TRBV12-3 or TRBV12-4 and TRBJ2-5; 11 bases match TRBD1. After removal of 6 bases from V and 5 bases from J, the junction contained 8 bases not matched to a gene. The CDR3 is 15 amino acids. The CDR3: CASSSGTGGAETQYF. The CDR3, as DNA: TGTGCCAGCAGCTCCGGGACAGGGGGGGCGGAGACCCAGTACTTC.

The V gene is TRBV6-1, the J gene TRBJ1-1; the D gene is possibly TRBD1 (6 bases). Germline V gene data show CDR1 as MNHNS and CDR2 as SASEGT. The CDR3 covers 14 residues. Trimming cost V 3 bases and J 5 bases, with 13 bases left between them. The CDR3, as DNA: TGTGCCAGCAGTGATCAGGGGCCGGGAACTGAAGCTTTCTTT. Amino acid sequence: CASSDQGPGTEAFF.

The chain has TRBV27 and TRBJ2-1; D possibly corresponds to TRBD2 (6 bases). This CDR3 has 15 amino acids. Germline CDR1 and CDR2: MNHEY and SMNVEV (reference sequence). V shed 0 bases and J shed 6 bases, with 12 bases lying between them. The CDR3 DNA is TGTGCCAGCAGTTTATCGACGGGGGTTCTCAATGAGCAGTTCTTC. Protein: CASSLSTGVLNEQFF.

This clonotype occurred a few times. J is TRBJ1-1 and V is TRBV20-1; D might be TRBD1 (5 bases). This CDR3 region has 14 residues. Deletions cut 3 bases from V and 1 base from J, with 12 bases between. Germline V CDR1 and CDR2: DFQATT, SNEGSKA (reference sequence). The CDR3 sequence: CSASGGAANTEAFF. CDR3 nucleotides: TGCAGTGCTAGTGGAGGGGCCGCGAACACTGAAGCTTTCTTT.

This clonotype turned up a few times. The chain joins TRBV6-5 to TRBJ2-7, with 9 bases fitting TRBD1. V shed 6 bases, J shed 1 base, and the junction held 10 bases outside the gene matches. This CDR3 has 16 amino acids. Germline CDR1 reads MNHEY; CDR2 reads SVGAGI. CDR3 residues: CASSPSDRGRSYEQYV. The DNA of the CDR3 is TGTGCCAGCAGCCCTTCCGACAGGGGGAGGTCCTACGAGCAGTACGTC.